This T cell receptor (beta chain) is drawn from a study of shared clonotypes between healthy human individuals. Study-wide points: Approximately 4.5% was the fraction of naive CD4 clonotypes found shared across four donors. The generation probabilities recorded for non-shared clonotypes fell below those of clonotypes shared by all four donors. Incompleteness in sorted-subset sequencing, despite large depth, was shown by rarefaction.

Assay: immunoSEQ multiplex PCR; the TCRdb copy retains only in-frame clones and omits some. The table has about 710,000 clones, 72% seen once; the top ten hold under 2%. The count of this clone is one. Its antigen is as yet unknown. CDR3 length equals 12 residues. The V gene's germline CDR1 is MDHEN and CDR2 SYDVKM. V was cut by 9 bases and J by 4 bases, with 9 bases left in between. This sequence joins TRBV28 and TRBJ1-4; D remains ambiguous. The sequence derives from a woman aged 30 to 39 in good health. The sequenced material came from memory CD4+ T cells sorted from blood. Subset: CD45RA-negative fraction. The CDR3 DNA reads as TGTGCCAGTACTAGCTTTAATGAAAAACTGTTTTTT. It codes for CASTSFNEKLFF.